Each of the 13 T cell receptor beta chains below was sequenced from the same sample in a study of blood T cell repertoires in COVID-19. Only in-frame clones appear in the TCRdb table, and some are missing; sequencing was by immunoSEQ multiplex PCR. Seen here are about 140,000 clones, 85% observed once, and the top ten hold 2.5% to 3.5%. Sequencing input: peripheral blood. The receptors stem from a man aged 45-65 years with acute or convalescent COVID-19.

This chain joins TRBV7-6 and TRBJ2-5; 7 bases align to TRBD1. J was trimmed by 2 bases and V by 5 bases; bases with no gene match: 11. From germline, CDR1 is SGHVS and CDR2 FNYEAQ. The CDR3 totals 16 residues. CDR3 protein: CASSTGTARHQETQYF. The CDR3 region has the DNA TGTGCCAGCAGCACGGGGACAGCCCGGCATCAAGAGACCCAGTACTTC.

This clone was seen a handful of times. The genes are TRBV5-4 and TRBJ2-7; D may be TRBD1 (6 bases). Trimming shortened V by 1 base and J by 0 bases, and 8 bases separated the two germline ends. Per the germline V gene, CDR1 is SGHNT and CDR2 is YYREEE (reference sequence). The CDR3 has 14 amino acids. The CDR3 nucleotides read TGTGCCAGCAGCTTGTGGGACACCTCCTACGAGCAGTACTTC. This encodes CASSLWDTSYEQYF.

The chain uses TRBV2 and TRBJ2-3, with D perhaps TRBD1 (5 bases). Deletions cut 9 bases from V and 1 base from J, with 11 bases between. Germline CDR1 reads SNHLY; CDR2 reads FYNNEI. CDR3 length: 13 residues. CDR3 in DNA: TGTGCCAGTAACGTACAGGGCACAGATACGCAGTATTTT. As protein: CASNVQGTDTQYF.

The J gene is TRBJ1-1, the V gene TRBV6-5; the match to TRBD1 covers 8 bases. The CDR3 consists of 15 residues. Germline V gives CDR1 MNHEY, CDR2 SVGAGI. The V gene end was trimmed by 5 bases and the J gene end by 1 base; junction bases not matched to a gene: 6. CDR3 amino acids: CASSQTGVGNTEAFF. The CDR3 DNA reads TGTGCCAGCAGTCAGACAGGGGTGGGGAACACTGAAGCTTTCTTT.

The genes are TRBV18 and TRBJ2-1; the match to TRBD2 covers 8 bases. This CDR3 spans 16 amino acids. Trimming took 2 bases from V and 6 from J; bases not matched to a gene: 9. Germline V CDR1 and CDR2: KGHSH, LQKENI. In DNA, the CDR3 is TGTGCCAGCTCACCATACGGGAGGGGGGCCGGCAATGAGCAGTTCTTC. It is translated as CASSPYGRGAGNEQFF.

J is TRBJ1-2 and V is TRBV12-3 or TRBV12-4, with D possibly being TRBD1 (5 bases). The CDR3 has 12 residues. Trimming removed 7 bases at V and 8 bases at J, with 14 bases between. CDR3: CASTAGGLGYTF. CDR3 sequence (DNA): TGTGCCAGCACCGCGGGGGGACTAGGCTACACCTTC.

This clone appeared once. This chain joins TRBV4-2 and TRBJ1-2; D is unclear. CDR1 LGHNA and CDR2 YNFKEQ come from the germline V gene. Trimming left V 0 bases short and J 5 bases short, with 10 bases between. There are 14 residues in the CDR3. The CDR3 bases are TGTGCCAGCAGCCAAGACAACAGACCGTATGGCTACACCTTC. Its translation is CASSQDNRPYGYTF.

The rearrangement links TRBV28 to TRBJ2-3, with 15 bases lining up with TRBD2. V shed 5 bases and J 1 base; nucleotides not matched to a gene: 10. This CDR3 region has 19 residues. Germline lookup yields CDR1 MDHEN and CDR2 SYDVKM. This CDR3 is CASSVTGTSGRWGTDTQYF. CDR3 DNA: TGTGCCAGCAGTGTCACCGGGACTAGCGGGAGGTGGGGCACAGATACGCAGTATTTT.

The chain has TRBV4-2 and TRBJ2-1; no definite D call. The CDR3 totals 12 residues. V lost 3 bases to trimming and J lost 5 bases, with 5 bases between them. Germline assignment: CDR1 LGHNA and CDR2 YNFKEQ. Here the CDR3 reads CASSQGHNEQFF. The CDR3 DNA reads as TGTGCCAGCAGCCAGGGCCACAATGAGCAGTTCTTC.

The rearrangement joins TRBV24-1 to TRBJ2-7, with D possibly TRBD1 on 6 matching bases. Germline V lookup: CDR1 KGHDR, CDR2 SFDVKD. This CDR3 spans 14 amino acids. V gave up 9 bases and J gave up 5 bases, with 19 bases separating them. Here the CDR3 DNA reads TGTGCCACCCCCAGAGGGGGTCAGTTCCACGAGCAGTACTTC. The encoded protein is CATPRGGQFHEQYF.

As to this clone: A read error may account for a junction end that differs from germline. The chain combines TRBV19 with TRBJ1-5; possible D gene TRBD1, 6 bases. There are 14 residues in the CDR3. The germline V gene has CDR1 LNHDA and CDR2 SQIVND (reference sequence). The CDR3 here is CASQDSPGNKPQHF. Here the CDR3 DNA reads TGTGCCAGTCAGGACAGTCCAGGCAATAAGCCCCAGCATTTT.

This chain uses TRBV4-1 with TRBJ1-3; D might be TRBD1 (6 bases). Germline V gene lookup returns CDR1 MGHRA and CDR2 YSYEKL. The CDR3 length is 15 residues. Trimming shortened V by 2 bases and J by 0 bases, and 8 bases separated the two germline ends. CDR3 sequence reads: CASSQQGSSGNTIYF. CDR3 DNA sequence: TGCGCCAGCAGCCAACAGGGGAGCTCTGGAAACACCATATATTTT.

The CDR3 sequence: CASSDTRYDGYTF. The DNA for the CDR3 is TGTGCCAGTAGTGACACAAGATATGATGGCTACACCTTC. V and J are TRBV19 and TRBJ1-2; no firm D call. V was cut by 5 bases and J by 6 bases, with 13 bases left in between. The CDR3 runs to 13 residues. Germline V gives CDR1 LNHDA, CDR2 SQIVND (reference sequence).